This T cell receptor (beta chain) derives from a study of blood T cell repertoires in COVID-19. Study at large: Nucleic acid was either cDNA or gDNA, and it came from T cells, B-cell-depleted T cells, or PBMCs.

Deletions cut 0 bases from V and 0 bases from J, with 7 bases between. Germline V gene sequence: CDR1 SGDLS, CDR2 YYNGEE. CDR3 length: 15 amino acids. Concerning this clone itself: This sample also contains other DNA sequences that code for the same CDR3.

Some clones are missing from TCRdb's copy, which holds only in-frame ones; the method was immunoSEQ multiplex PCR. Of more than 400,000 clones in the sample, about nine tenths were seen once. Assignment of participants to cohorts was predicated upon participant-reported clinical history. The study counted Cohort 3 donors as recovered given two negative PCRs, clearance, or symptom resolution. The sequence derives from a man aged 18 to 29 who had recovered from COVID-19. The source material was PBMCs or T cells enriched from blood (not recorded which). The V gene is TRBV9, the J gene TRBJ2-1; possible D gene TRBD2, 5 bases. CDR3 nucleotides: TGTGCCAGCAGCGTAGACAGCGGCTCCTACAATGAGCAGTTCTTC. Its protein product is CASSVDSGSYNEQFF.